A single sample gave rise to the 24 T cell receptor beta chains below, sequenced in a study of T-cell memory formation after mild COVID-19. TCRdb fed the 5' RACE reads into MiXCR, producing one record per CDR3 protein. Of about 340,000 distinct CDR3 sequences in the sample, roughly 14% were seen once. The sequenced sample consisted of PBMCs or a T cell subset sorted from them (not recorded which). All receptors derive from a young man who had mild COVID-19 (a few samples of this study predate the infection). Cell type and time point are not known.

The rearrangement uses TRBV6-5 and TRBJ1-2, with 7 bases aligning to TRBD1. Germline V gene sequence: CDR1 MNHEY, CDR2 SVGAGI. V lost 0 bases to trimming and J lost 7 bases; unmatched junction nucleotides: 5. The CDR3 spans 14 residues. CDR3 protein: CASSYSIGGTGYTF. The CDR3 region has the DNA TGTGCCAGCAGTTACTCGATAGGGGGCACTGGCTACACCTTC.

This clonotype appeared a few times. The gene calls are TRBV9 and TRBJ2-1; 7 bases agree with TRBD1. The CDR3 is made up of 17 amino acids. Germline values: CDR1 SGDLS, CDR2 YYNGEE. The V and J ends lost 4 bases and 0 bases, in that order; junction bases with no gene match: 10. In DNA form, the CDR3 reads TGTGCCAGCAGCCCAAATTTGGACAGGAGCTCCTACAATGAGCAGTTCTTC. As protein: CASSPNLDRSSYNEQFF.

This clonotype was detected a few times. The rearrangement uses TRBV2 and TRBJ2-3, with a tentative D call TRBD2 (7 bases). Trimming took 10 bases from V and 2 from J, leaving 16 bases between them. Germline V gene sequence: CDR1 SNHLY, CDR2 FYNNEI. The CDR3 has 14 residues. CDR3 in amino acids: CATRRGGNTDTQYF. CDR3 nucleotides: TGTGCCACCCGGAGGGGGGGTAACACAGATACGCAGTATTTT.

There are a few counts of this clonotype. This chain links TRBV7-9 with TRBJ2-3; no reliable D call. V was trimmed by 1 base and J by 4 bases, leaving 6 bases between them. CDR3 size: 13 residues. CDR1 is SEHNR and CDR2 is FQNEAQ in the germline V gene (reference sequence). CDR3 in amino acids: CASSLEVPDTQYF. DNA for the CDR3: TGTGCCAGCAGCTTAGAGGTACCAGATACGCAGTATTTT.

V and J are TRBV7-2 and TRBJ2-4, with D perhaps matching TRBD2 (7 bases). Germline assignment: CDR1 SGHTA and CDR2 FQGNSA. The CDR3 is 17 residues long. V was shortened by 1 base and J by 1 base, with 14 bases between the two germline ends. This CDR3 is CASSLGRGAQAKNIQYF. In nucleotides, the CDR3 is TGTGCCAGCAGCTTAGGTCGGGGGGCCCAGGCCAAAAACATTCAGTACTTC.

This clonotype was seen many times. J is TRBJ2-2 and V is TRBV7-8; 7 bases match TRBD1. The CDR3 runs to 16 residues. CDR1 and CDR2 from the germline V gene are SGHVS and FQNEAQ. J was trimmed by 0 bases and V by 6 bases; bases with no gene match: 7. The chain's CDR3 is CASSSIGTANTGELFF. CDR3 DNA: TGTGCCAGCAGTTCGATCGGGACAGCGAACACCGGGGAGCTGTTTTTT.

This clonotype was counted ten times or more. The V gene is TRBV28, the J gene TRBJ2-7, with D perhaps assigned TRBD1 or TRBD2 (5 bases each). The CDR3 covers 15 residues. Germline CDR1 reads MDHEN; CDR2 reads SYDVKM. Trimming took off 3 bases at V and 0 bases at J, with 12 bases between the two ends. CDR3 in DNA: TGTGCCAGCAGTTTTGCGCCGGGACCCTCCTACGAGCAGTACGTC. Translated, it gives CASSFAPGPSYEQYV.

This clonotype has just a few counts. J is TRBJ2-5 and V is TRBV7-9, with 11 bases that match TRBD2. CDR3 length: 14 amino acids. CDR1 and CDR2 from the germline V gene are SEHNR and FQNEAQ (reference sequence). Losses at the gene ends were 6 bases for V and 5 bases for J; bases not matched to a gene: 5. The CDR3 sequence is CASSSGGGLETQYF. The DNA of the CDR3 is TGTGCCAGCAGTAGCGGGGGGGGCCTGGAGACCCAGTACTTC.

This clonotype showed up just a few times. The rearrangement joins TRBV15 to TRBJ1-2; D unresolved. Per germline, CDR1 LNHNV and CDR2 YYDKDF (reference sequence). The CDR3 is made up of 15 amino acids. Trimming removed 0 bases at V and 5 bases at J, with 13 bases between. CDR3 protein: CATSRDPSAGYGYTF. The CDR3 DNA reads TGTGCCACCAGCAGAGATCCGTCGGCAGGTTATGGCTACACCTTC.

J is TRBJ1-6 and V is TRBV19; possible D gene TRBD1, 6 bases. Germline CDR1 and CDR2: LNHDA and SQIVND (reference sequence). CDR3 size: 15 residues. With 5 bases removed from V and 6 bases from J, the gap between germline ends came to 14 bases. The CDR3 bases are TGTGCCAGTAGTGCGGGTGACAGGTTTAATTCACCCCTCCACTTT. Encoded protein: CASSAGDRFNSPLHF.

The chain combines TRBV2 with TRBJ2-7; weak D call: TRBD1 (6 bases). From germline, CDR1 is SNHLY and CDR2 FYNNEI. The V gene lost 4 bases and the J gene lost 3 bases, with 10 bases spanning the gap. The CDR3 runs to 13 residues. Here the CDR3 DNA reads TGTGCCAGCAGTGCCTACAGGGTCTACGAGCAGTACTTC. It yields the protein CASSAYRVYEQYF.

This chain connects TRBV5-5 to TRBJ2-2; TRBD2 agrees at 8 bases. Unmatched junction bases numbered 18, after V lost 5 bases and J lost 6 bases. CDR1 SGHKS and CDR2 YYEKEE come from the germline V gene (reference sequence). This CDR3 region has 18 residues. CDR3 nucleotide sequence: TGTGCCAGCAGTTTTCTACTTGGGGAGCGGGGGACCGCCGGGGAGCTGTTTTTT. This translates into CASSFLLGERGTAGELFF.

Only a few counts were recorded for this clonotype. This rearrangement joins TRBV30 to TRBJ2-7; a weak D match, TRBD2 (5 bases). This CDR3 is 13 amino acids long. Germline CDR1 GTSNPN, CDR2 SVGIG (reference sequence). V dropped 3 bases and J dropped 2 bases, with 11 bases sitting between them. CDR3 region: CAWSGTGAYEQYF. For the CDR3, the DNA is TGTGCCTGGAGCGGCACCGGGGCCTACGAGCAGTACTTC.

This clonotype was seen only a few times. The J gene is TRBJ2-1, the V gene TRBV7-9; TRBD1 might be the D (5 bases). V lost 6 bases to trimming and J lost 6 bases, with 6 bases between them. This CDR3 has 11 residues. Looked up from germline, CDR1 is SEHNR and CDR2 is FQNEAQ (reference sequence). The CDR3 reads CASRGLNEQFF. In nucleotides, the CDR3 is TGTGCCAGCAGGGGGCTCAATGAGCAGTTCTTC.

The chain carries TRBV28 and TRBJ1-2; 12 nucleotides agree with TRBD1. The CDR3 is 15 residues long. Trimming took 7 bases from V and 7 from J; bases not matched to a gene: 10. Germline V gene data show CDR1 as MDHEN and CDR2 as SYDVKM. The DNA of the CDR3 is TGTGCCAGCACCCCTCCGGGACAGGGGGCTCGTGGCTACACCTTC. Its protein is CASTPPGQGARGYTF.

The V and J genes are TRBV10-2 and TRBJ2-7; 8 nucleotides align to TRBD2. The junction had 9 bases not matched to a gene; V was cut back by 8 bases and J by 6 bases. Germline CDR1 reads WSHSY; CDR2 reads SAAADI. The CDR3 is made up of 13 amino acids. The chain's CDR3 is CASGGLAIGEQYV. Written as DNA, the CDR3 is TGCGCCAGCGGCGGACTAGCAATTGGCGAGCAGTACGTC.

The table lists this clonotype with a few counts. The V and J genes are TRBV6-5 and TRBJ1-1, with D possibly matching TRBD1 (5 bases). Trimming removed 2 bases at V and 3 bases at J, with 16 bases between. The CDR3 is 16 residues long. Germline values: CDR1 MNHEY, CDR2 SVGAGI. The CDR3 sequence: CASSYTYGDRYTEAFF. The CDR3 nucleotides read TGTGCCAGCAGTTACACGTACGGGGACCGTTACACTGAAGCTTTCTTT.

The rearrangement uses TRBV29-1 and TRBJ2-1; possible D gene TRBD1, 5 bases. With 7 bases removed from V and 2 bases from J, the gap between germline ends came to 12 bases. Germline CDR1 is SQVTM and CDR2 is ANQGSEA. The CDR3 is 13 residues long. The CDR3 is CSAPGSTYNEQFF. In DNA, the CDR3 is TGCAGCGCTCCAGGGTCGACCTACAATGAGCAGTTCTTC.

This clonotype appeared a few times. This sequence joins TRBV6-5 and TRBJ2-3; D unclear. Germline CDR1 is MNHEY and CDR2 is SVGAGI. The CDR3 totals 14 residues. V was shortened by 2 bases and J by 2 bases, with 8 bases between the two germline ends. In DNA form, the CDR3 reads TGTGCCAGCAGTTACAAAACGACCACAGATACGCAGTATTTT. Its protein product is CASSYKTTTDTQYF.

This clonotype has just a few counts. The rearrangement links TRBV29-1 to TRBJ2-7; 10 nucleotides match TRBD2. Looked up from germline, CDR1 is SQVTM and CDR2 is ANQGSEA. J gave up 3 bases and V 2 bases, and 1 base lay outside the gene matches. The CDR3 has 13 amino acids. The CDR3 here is CSVELAGVYEQYF. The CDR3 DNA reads TGCAGCGTTGAACTAGCGGGGGTCTACGAGCAGTACTTC.

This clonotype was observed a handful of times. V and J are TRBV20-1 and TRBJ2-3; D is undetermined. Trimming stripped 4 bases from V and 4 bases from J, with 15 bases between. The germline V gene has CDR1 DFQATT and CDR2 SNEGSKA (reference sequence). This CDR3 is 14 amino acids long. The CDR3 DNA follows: TGCAGTGCTAAGGAGCGACTCGTTTCAGATACGCAGTATTTT. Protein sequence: CSAKERLVSDTQYF.

CDR3 protein: CASSPLEAGEQFF. The DNA for the CDR3 is TGCGCCAGCAGCCCCCTTGAGGCAGGGGAGCAGTTCTTC. The chain couples TRBV5-1 to TRBJ2-1, with a possible D match to TRBD1 (5 bases). Germline V CDR1 and CDR2: SGHRS, YFSETQ. The CDR3 totals 13 residues. Trimming took off 4 bases at V and 10 bases at J, with 15 bases between the two ends.

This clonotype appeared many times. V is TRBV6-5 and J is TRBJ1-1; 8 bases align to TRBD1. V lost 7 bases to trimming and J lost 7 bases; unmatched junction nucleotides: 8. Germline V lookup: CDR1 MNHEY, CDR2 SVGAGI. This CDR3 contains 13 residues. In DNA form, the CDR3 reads TGTGCCAGCACTTCGCAGGGGGCCGGTGAAGCTTTCTTT. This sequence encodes CASTSQGAGEAFF.

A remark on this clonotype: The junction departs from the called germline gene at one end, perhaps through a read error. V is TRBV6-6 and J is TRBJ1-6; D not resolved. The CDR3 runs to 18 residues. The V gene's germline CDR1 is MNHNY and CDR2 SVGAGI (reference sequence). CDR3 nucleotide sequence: TGTGCCAGCAGCTACTCTCCGGGCCAAGACCCGGACAATTCACCCCTCCACTTT. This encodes CASSYSPGQDPDNSPLHF.